Listed below are T cell receptor beta chains from one sample, sequenced in a study of CD8+ T cells in alopecia areata. TCRdb's copy holds only in-frame clones and misses some; the assay was immunoSEQ multiplex PCR. This table has some 200,000 clones, about 61% appearing once. The sample comprised CD8+ T cells sorted from blood. These receptors were taken from a human donor in good health. CDR3s include the opening cysteine and the closing phenylalanine or tryptophan. A D gene is named only where the DNA matches it firmly. Size values are once, few and many counts, or a class for expanded clones, and some rows have none.

cdr3_aa	cdr3_nt	v_call	j_call	d_call	clone_size
CASRRQGWPEAFF	TGTGCCAGCAGACGACAGGGATGGCCTGAAGCTTTCTTT	TRBV5-6	TRBJ1-1	TRBD1	once
CASSQATGDEAFF	TGCGCCAGCAGCCAGGCGACAGGGGATGAAGCTTTCTTT	TRBV4-1	TRBJ1-1	TRBD1	.
CASSEAAGSYNEQFF	TGTGCCAGCAGTGAAGCCGCTGGTTCCTACAATGAGCAGTTCTTC	TRBV6-1	TRBJ2-1	.	once
CASSLDLQEQYF	TGTGCCAGCAGCTTAGATCTTCAAGAGCAGTACTTC	TRBV11-2	TRBJ2-5	.	.
CASSFPGQGTPGGYTF	TGTGCCAGCAGCTTTCCGGGACAGGGGACTCCAGGTGGCTACACCTTC	TRBV7-9	TRBJ1-2	TRBD1	.
CASSLRTTPGYGYTF	TGTGCCAGCAGTTTGCGGACAACTCCGGGGTATGGCTACACCTTC	TRBV27	TRBJ1-2	.	.
CSVEVGTGWTGELFF	TGCAGCGTTGAAGTCGGGACAGGCTGGACCGGGGAGCTGTTTTTT	TRBV29-1	TRBJ2-2	TRBD1	.
CASSDWGDTRSGANVLTF	TGTGCCAGCAGTGATTGGGGGGACACCCGCTCTGGGGCCAACGTCCTGACTTTC	TRBV25-1	TRBJ2-6	.	.
CASSLVAGGAEGYTF	TGTGCCAGCAGCTTGGTGGCAGGGGGCGCGGAGGGCTACACCTTC	TRBV5-8	TRBJ1-2	TRBD1	few
CASGDGGTQYF	TGTGCCAGCGGGGATGGAGGTACGCAGTATTTT	TRBV13	TRBJ2-3	.	.
CSVAGAGNNEQFF	TGCAGCGTTGCGGGGGCCGGTAACAATGAGCAGTTCTTC	TRBV29-1	TRBJ2-1	.	few
CASSQELSGADTQYF	TGCGCCAGCAGCCAAGAATTATCAGGAGCAGATACGCAGTATTTT	TRBV4-1	TRBJ2-3	.	.
CASSVGPYSTDTQYF	TGTGCCAGCAGCGTTGGGCCTTACAGCACAGATACGCAGTATTTT	TRBV2	TRBJ2-3	.	once
CASRLAGGTIYEQYF	TGTGCCAGCAGGTTAGCGGGGGGGACGATCTACGAGCAGTACTTC	TRBV5-4	TRBJ2-7	TRBD2	.
CASSVSGTLTDTQYF	TGTGCCAGCAGCGTAAGTGGGACACTCACAGATACGCAGTATTTT	TRBV9	TRBJ2-3	.	.
CASSLSGVVQTQYF	TGTGCCAGCAGCTTGTCGGGGGTCGTGCAGACCCAGTACTTC	TRBV7-6	TRBJ2-5	.	.
CASSLGRANEQFF	TGTGCCAGCAGCTTAGGAAGAGCGAATGAGCAGTTCTTC	TRBV7-8	TRBJ2-1	.	.
CASSWVTGLYEQYF	TGTGCCAGCAGCTGGGTGACCGGCCTTTACGAGCAGTACTTC	TRBV7-9	TRBJ2-7	.	.
CASSHPSTGSSGYTF	TGTGCCAGCAGCCACCCATCGACAGGTTCCTCTGGCTACACCTTC	TRBV4-2	TRBJ1-2	.	.
CASSQEGGGQETQYF	TGCGCCAGCAGCCAAGAAGGCGGGGGCCAAGAGACCCAGTACTTC	TRBV4-1	TRBJ2-5	TRBD2	.
CASSLRPDTQYF	TGTGCCAGCAGCTTACGTCCGGACACGCAGTATTTT	TRBV7-9	TRBJ2-3	.	.
CASSLSPWGGTEAFF	TGTGCCAGCAGTTTATCGCCCTGGGGGGGGACTGAAGCTTTCTTT	TRBV27	TRBJ1-1	.	once
CSVAGTSGGGGTDTQYF	TGCAGCGTCGCCGGGACTAGCGGGGGGGGAGGCACAGATACGCAGTATTTT	TRBV29-1	TRBJ2-3	TRBD2	few
CASSPDRGISFGFF	TGTGCCAGCAGTCCCGACAGGGGCATTTCGTTCGGGTTTTTT	TRBV6-5	TRBJ1-4	TRBD1	medium-sized
CASSQDTGGDTQYF	TGCGCCAGCAGCCAAGATACAGGGGGAGATACGCAGTATTTT	TRBV4-1	TRBJ2-3	TRBD1	.
CASSAAGGDEYF	TGTGCCAGCAGCGCTGCGGGGGGGGACGAGTATTTT	TRBV11-2	TRBJ2-3	TRBD2	few
CSVEVMRGVYQETQYF	TGCAGCGTTGAAGTAATGAGGGGGGTATACCAAGAGACCCAGTACTTC	TRBV29-1	TRBJ2-5	.	.
CAISSGTGGYEQYF	TGTGCCATCAGTTCCGGGACAGGGGGCTACGAGCAGTACTTC	TRBV10-3	TRBJ2-7	TRBD1	.
CASSGYEQYF	TGTGCCAGCAGCGGCTACGAGCAGTACTTC	TRBV7-9	TRBJ2-7	.	.
CASSYRYSNQPQHF	TGTGCCAGCAGCTACAGATATAGCAATCAGCCCCAGCATTTT	TRBV28	TRBJ1-5	.	once
CASSYGRGSGYTF	TGTGCCAGCAGTTACGGGAGAGGGAGCGGCTACACCTTC	TRBV27	TRBJ1-2	.	.
CASSDTNSNQPQHF	TGTGCCAGCAGCGACACTAATAGCAATCAGCCCCAGCATTTT	TRBV27	TRBJ1-5	.	.
CASRHLSGELFF	TGCGCCAGCAGGCATCTATCCGGGGAGCTGTTTTTT	TRBV4-1	TRBJ2-2	.	.
CASSRSGANVLTF	TGTGCCAGCAGCCGGAGTGGGGCCAACGTCCTGACTTTC	TRBV5-4	TRBJ2-6	.	.
CASSQGGSQPQHF	TGTGCCAGCAGCCAAGGGGGGAGTCAGCCCCAGCATTTT	TRBV4-2	TRBJ1-5	.	.
CASSPGMNTEAFF	TGCGCCAGCAGTCCCGGAATGAACACTGAAGCTTTCTTT	TRBV10-2	TRBJ1-1	.	.
CASHLLASGELFF	TGTGCCAGCCACCTACTAGCCTCCGGGGAGCTGTTTTTT	TRBV2	TRBJ2-2	.	.
CASSLVGQGYGYTF	TGTGCCAGCAGCTTGGTTGGGCAGGGCTATGGCTACACCTTC	TRBV5-4	TRBJ1-2	.	.
CSAAYSQGYEQFF	TGCAGCGCTGCCTACTCACAGGGATATGAGCAGTTCTTC	TRBV29-1	TRBJ2-1	.	.
CASSLSRTGRMNTEAFF	TGTGCCAGCAGTTTATCACGGACAGGGCGGATGAACACTGAAGCTTTCTTT	TRBV28	TRBJ1-1	TRBD1	few
CASSQRPGTGTDTQYF	TGCGCCAGCAGTCAGAGACCCGGGACGGGCACAGATACGCAGTATTTT	TRBV23-1	TRBJ2-3	.	few
CASSIVWRAGSEPQHF	TGTGCCAGTAGTATAGTTTGGAGGGCGGGGTCGGAGCCCCAGCATTTT	TRBV19	TRBJ1-5	.	.
CASSPRPGNTEAFF	TGCGCCAGCAGCCCCCGGCCCGGTAACACTGAAGCTTTCTTT	TRBV5-1	TRBJ1-1	.	few
CASSEGGTPSDTQYF	TGTGCCAGCTCCGAAGGAGGCACCCCGTCGGATACGCAGTATTTT	TRBV7-8	TRBJ2-3	.	.
CASSLAVGVNEQFF	TGTGCCAGCAGCTTAGCGGTTGGAGTCAATGAGCAGTTCTTC	TRBV5-6	TRBJ2-1	.	few
CASSMTSGGVAGELFF	TGCGCCAGCAGCATGACTAGCGGGGGGGTTGCCGGGGAGCTGTTTTTT	TRBV4-1	TRBJ2-2	TRBD2	.
CASSYSAKNTEAFF	TGTGCCAGCAGTTACTCGGCCAAGAACACTGAAGCTTTCTTT	TRBV6-6	TRBJ1-1	.	.
CASSLTAGTPTYGYTF	TGCGCCAGCAGCTTGACCGCTGGGACACCTACCTATGGCTACACCTTC	TRBV5-1	TRBJ1-2	.	.